This T cell receptor (beta chain) comes out of a study of shared clonotypes between healthy human individuals. Overall study: CD8 memory received one plate per donor, CD8 naive two, CD4 memory three and CD4 naive three. General study findings and limits: Estimated richness values were generally larger in naive subsets than in memory subsets. The sharing of about 5% of naive CD4 clonotypes was seen across several donors.

The V gene lost 0 bases and the J gene lost 3 bases, with 14 bases spanning the gap. The CDR3 is 16 amino acids. Per germline, CDR1 SGHRS and CDR2 YFSETQ. About this clone: What it binds is not known.

TCRdb keeps only in-frame clones here, not all; method: immunoSEQ multiplex PCR. This sample has about 680,000 clones; about 74% occur once, and the top ten carry about 1.7%. This sequence was found in a woman aged 25 to 39 in good health. The material sequenced was memory CD4+ T cells sorted from blood. The sample's subset: CD45RA-negative fraction. V and J are TRBV5-1 and TRBJ2-3, with unresolved D. CDR3: CASSLAGSSQTDTQYF. The CDR3 DNA is TGCGCCAGCAGCTTGGCCGGGTCTTCTCAAACAGATACGCAGTATTTT.